This T cell receptor beta chain was obtained from a study of technical replicates of blood from a few donors. This clone was observed a single time. Assay: immunoSEQ multiplex PCR; the TCRdb copy retains only in-frame clones and omits some. Among about 60,000 clones listed, about 89% were seen once. Germline V gene data show CDR1 as LNHDA and CDR2 as SQIVND (reference sequence). The CDR3 consists of 16 residues. V trimming: 3 bases; J trimming: 0 bases; junction bases outside the gene matches: 7. This clonotype was sampled from a human donor in good health. Some clones in this sample may be carry-over from other donors' samples. The chain joins TRBV19 to TRBJ1-2; 7 nucleotides agree with TRBD1. Material for sequencing was PBMCs. The CDR3 coding sequence is TGTGCCAGTAGTATGGAACTAGGACAGGCTAACTATGGCTACACCTTC. Protein sequence: CASSMELGQANYGYTF. Full variable domain (missing parts from reference TRBV19 and TRBJ1-2): DGGITQSPKYLFRKEGQNVTLSCEQNLNHDAMYWYRQDPGQGLRLIYYSQIVNDFQKGDIAEGYSVSREKKESFPLTVTSAQKNPTAFYLCASSMELGQANYGYTFGSGTRLTVV.